The 32 T cell receptor beta chains below were found in one sample sequenced in a study of T-cell memory formation after mild COVID-19 (dated by TCRdb to 2020 to 2022). Library preparation used 5' RACE. Instrument used: Illumina NovaSeq 6000. The raw public reads went through TCRdb reprocessing: fastp at Q25, MiXCR clone calling, in-frame beta chains kept. A single entry per CDR3 protein holds the most common genes and DNA from its merged rows. The table for this sample lists roughly 610,000 distinct CDR3 sequences; approximately 15% of them were counted only once. The leading ten clones occupy about 7.4% of the sample. The sample consisted of PBMCs or a T cell subset sorted from them (not recorded which). All receptors come from an adult woman who had mild COVID-19 (a few samples of this study predate the infection). The sample titles of this study are shuffled in the database, so cell type and time point are left out; the donor was told from shared clones.

V is TRBV7-9 and J is TRBJ2-5, with 9 bases that match TRBD2. Trimming cost V 0 bases and J 2 bases; bases outside gene matches: 7. The germline CDR1 and CDR2 sequences are SEHNR and FQNEAQ (reference sequence). The CDR3 consists of 17 residues. The CDR3 sequence is CASSLARGTSRQETQYF. In DNA, the CDR3 is TGTGCCAGCAGCTTAGCGCGAGGGACTAGCAGACAAGAGACCCAGTACTTC. The variable domain in full, with the rest retrieved from reference TRBV7-9 and TRBJ2-5, is DTGVSQNPRHKITKRGQNVTFRCDPISEHNRLYWYRQTLGQGPEFLTYFQNEAQLEKSRLLSDRFSAERPKGSFSTLEIQRTEQGDSAMYLCASSLARGTSRQETQYFGPGTRLLVL.

The chain employs TRBV19 and TRBJ2-7, with 8 bases that match TRBD1. J was trimmed by 0 bases and V by 4 bases; bases with no gene match: 17. Looked up from germline, CDR1 is LNHDA and CDR2 is SQIVND (reference sequence). The length of the CDR3 is 19 residues. The CDR3 DNA follows: TGTGCCAGTAGTACGTCCCCGGGACAGGTCCTGCTATTCTCCTACGAGCAGTACTTC. It translates to CASSTSPGQVLLFSYEQYF.

This clonotype has only a few counts. The rearrangement uses TRBV12-1 and TRBJ2-3; TRBD2, the table's D call, was not compared with the DNA. TRBV12-1 is a pseudogene. This CDR3 comprises 13 residues. This chain's CDR3 is CASSGGTTDTQYF. In DNA, the CDR3 is TGTGCCAGCAGCGGGGGGACTACAGATACGCAGTATTTT.

This clonotype was found a few times. This chain links TRBV20-1 with TRBJ2-7; D gene ambiguous. V lost 6 bases and J lost 2, with 14 bases in between. There are 13 residues in the CDR3. From germline, CDR1 is DFQATT and CDR2 SNEGSKA (reference sequence). The CDR3 reads CSAGAGGAYEQYF. The CDR3, as DNA: TGCAGTGCAGGAGCTGGCGGAGCCTACGAGCAGTACTTC.

This clonotype occurred a few times. V usage is TRBV5-1 and J usage is TRBJ1-2, with 7 bases aligning to TRBD1. The CDR3 loop spans 14 amino acids. Germline V lookup: CDR1 SGHRS, CDR2 YFSETQ. The trim removed 0 bases at V and 6 bases at J, leaving 5 bases unmatched. CDR3 sequence reads: CASSLADRVDGYTF. The CDR3 DNA reads as TGCGCCAGCAGCTTGGCCGACAGGGTGGATGGCTACACCTTC.

This clonotype has only a few counts. Without the conserved terminal phenylalanine or tryptophan, this CDR3 likely stems from a read error. The DNA is omitted, as the CDR3 cannot be located on it reliably, and the CDR3 follows TCRdb's listing. The rearrangement joins TRBV23-1 to TRBJ2-1. TRBV23-1 is reported as an ORF; its role is uncertain. From its first to its last residue, the CDR3 has 8 amino acids. The CDR3 sequence is CASGWTGL.

This clonotype showed up many times. The genes are TRBV7-2 and TRBJ2-1, with 9 bases fitting TRBD2. The germline CDR1 and CDR2 sequences are SGHTA and FQGNSA. The CDR3 loop spans 17 amino acids. V dropped 0 bases and J dropped 6; count of bases not matched to a gene: 9. The CDR3 protein is CASSLAPSGTSLNEQFF. The DNA of the CDR3 is TGTGCCAGCAGCTTAGCCCCTTCCGGGACTAGCCTCAATGAGCAGTTCTTC.

In its sample, this clonotype was seen a few times. The chain uses TRBV4-1 and TRBJ2-7; unclear D gene. Between the trimmed V and J ends, which lost 0 bases and 3 bases, there was a span of 9 bases. Germline lookup yields CDR1 MGHRA and CDR2 YSYEKL. The CDR3 consists of 14 residues. In DNA form, the CDR3 reads TGCGCCAGCAGCCAAGAGGGCAGCCTCTACGAGCAGTACTTC. Translation: CASSQEGSLYEQYF.

This clonotype showed up many times. The chain joins TRBV7-9 to TRBJ2-7, with 7 bases matching TRBD2. Germline CDR1 SEHNR, CDR2 FQNEAQ (reference sequence). With V trimmed by 7 bases and J by 1 base, 16 bases remained unmatched. The CDR3 is made up of 17 amino acids. CDR3 region: CASTSGAASGGSYEQYF. The CDR3 region has the DNA TGTGCCAGCACCTCCGGCGCGGCTAGCGGCGGATCCTACGAGCAGTACTTC.

As concerns this clonotype: At one of its ends the junction is not consistent with the germline gene, which may arise from a read error. The gene calls are TRBV7-9 and TRBJ2-5, with 8 bases fitting TRBD1. This CDR3 contains 14 residues. Per germline, CDR1 SEHNR and CDR2 FQNEAQ (reference sequence). CDR3 nucleotides: TGTGCCAGCACCTCCTGGACAGGGAAAGATACCCAGTACTTC. Protein product: CASTSWTGKDTQYF.

The chain links TRBV12-3 or TRBV12-4 to TRBJ2-7, with 8 nucleotides matching TRBD1. This CDR3 has 16 residues. Unmatched junction bases numbered 10, after V lost 4 bases and J lost 2 bases. In nucleotides, the CDR3 is TGTGCCAGCAGTTCTAATCCCGGGACAGGACCCTACGAGCAGTACTTC. Its protein is CASSSNPGTGPYEQYF.

This clonotype was counted only a few times. The V gene is TRBV15, the J gene TRBJ1-1; no reliable D call. CDR3 length: 13 amino acids. V lost 8 bases to trimming and J lost 0 bases, with 10 bases between them. Per germline, CDR1 LNHNV and CDR2 YYDKDF (reference sequence). The CDR3 bases are TGTGCCACCCGCATGCAGATGAACACTGAAGCTTTCTTT. It yields the protein CATRMQMNTEAFF.

This clonotype turned up a few times. V is TRBV7-2 and J is TRBJ2-1, with 13 bases matching TRBD2. The germline V gene encodes CDR1 SGHTA and CDR2 FQGNSA. The CDR3 has 18 residues. Losses at the gene ends were 1 base for V and 3 bases for J; bases not matched to a gene: 6. The CDR3 region has the DNA TGTGCCAGCAGCTTAGGGAGACTAGCGGGAGGACTCTACAATGAGCAGTTCTTC. As protein: CASSLGRLAGGLYNEQFF.

This clonotype was detected a few times. The V call is TRBV7-9, the J call TRBJ2-3; TRBD2 matches at 8 bases. CDR3 length equals 17 residues. CDR1 is SEHNR and CDR2 is FQNEAQ in the germline V gene (reference sequence). Losses at the gene ends were 6 bases for V and 2 bases for J; bases not matched to a gene: 13. The CDR3 sequence: CASRRESLAGHTDTQYF. For the CDR3, the DNA is TGTGCCAGCAGACGTGAATCCCTAGCGGGCCACACAGATACGCAGTATTTT.

The chain joins TRBV6-6 to TRBJ2-1; D is possibly TRBD2 (6 bases). V was clipped by 2 bases and J by 0 bases, with 11 bases between them. The length of the CDR3 is 16 residues. Germline values: CDR1 MNHNY, CDR2 SVGAGI (reference sequence). The CDR3 sequence: CASSYPGGPSYNEQFF. For the CDR3, the DNA is TGTGCCAGCAGTTACCCTGGAGGGCCCTCCTACAATGAGCAGTTCTTC.

CDR3 amino acids: CASSWGLTGRGGYTF. In DNA form, the CDR3 reads TGTGCCAGCAGCTGGGGCTTGACAGGCAGGGGTGGCTACACCTTC. The chain employs TRBV7-9 and TRBJ1-2; a possible D gene is TRBD1 (6 bases). The germline V gene has CDR1 SEHNR and CDR2 FQNEAQ (reference sequence). Trimming took 4 bases from V and 7 from J, leaving 19 bases between them. The CDR3 sequence is 15 residues long.

Only a few counts were recorded for this clonotype. J is TRBJ1-3 and V is TRBV11-2, with no clear D. This CDR3 region has 16 residues. Germline values: CDR1 SGHAT, CDR2 FQNNGV. V lost 0 bases and J lost 0, with 9 bases in between. CDR3 coding DNA: TGTGCCAGCAGCTTAGAAGTGGGTGCCTCTGGAAACACCATATATTTT. Amino acids: CASSLEVGASGNTIYF.

This clonotype was recorded a few times. The chain carries TRBV12-3 or TRBV12-4 and TRBJ2-4, with D possibly being TRBD1 or TRBD2 (7 bases each). The CDR3 covers 15 residues. V gave up 8 bases and J gave up 1 base, with 15 bases separating them. The CDR3 DNA follows: TGTGCCAGCGGTGACAGGGAGGGGGCCAAAAACATTCAGTACTTC. Its translation is CASGDREGAKNIQYF.

This clonotype was seen a few times. This rearrangement joins TRBV20-1 to TRBJ2-3, with D tentatively TRBD1 (6 bases). Looked up from germline, CDR1 is DFQATT and CDR2 is SNEGSKA (reference sequence). The V end lost 3 bases, the J end lost 1 base, and 20 bases lay between the germline ends. The CDR3 loop spans 17 amino acids. As DNA, the CDR3 is TGCAGTGCTAGTGCACCGGGACAACAACAGGGCACAGATACGCAGTATTTT. Its translation: CSASAPGQQQGTDTQYF.

This clonotype has at least ten counts. The chain carries TRBV7-9 and TRBJ2-7; D is ambiguous. The CDR3 is 12 amino acids. Trimming took off 4 bases at V and 2 bases at J, with 6 bases between the two ends. Germline CDR1 reads SEHNR; CDR2 reads FQNEAQ (reference sequence). CDR3 sequence: CASSSLTYEQYF. The CDR3 nucleotides read TGTGCCAGCAGCTCCCTGACCTACGAGCAGTACTTC.

This clonotype was detected a few times. The chain links TRBV7-8 to TRBJ2-2, with D tentatively TRBD1 (6 bases). With 7 bases removed from V and 0 bases from J, the gap between germline ends came to 18 bases. Germline loops: CDR1 SGHVS, CDR2 FQNEAQ. The CDR3 length is 17 residues. The CDR3 protein is CASNLGEGGTNTGELFF. The CDR3 region has the DNA TGTGCCAGCAACCTTGGGGAAGGGGGTACGAACACCGGGGAGCTGTTTTTT.

This clonotype appeared a few times. J is TRBJ1-2 and V is TRBV20-1; TRBD1 matches at 7 bases. There are 14 residues in the CDR3. Germline values: CDR1 DFQATT, CDR2 SNEGSKA (reference sequence). V lost 6 bases, J lost 8 bases, and 15 bases stayed unmatched. The DNA of the CDR3 is TGCAGTGCGAGTGACGTTAAGGGGGCCCAAGGCTACACCTTC. Encoded protein: CSASDVKGAQGYTF.

The chain recombines TRBV6-1 with TRBJ1-5; 7 nucleotides match TRBD1. The junction had 5 bases not matched to a gene; V was cut back by 6 bases and J by 0 bases. CDR1 is MNHNS and CDR2 is SASEGT in the germline V gene. This CDR3 is built from 15 residues. The CDR3 nucleotides are TGTGCCAGCAGAGAGACAGGGTTTAGCAATCAGCCCCAGCATTTT. Translation gives CASRETGFSNQPQHF.

The chain couples TRBV12-3 or TRBV12-4 to TRBJ1-3; TRBD1 aligns across 10 bases. The CDR3 has 14 residues. Trimming took 8 bases from V and 0 from J; bases not matched to a gene: 1. The DNA of the CDR3 is TGTGCCAGCCGGGACAGGGGCTCTGGAAACACCATATATTTT. Amino acid sequence: CASRDRGSGNTIYF.

This clonotype was seen a few times. The J gene is TRBJ2-2, the V gene TRBV5-1; D gene unclear. This CDR3 is built from 16 residues. The germline CDR1 and CDR2 sequences are SGHRS and YFSETQ. The V end was cut by 4 bases, the J end by 4 bases, with 17 bases between. The CDR3 region has the DNA TGCGCCAGCAGCAGACTGGGTTCGGAATCCACCGGGGAGCTGTTTTTT. This encodes CASSRLGSESTGELFF.

This chain joins TRBV5-1 and TRBJ2-1, with 8 bases fitting TRBD2. The ends lost 0 bases at V and 4 bases at J; junction bases unmatched: 9. The CDR3 contains 17 residues. CDR1 is SGHRS, CDR2 YFSETQ, per germline. CDR3 coding DNA: TGCGCCAGCAGCTTGGGGGGGACTAGTGGAGGTTACAATGAGCAGTTCTTC. Protein: CASSLGGTSGGYNEQFF. The variable domain in full, completed from reference TRBV5-1 and TRBJ2-1, reads KAGVTQTPRYLIKTRGQQVTLSCSPISGHRSVSWYQQTPGQGLQFLFEYFSETQRNKGNFPGRFSGRQFSNSRSEMNVSTLELGDSALYLCASSLGGTSGGYNEQFFGPGTRLTVL.

The rearrangement uses TRBV4-1 and TRBJ2-3; no clear D. CDR1 is MGHRA, CDR2 YSYEKL, per germline. The CDR3 length is 15 residues. The V gene lost 7 bases and the J gene lost 0 bases, with 14 bases spanning the gap. CDR3: CASTPVISSTDTQYF. The CDR3 DNA reads TGCGCCAGCACCCCGGTGATATCTAGCACAGATACGCAGTATTTT.

The chain joins TRBV20-1 to TRBJ2-7; D remains unclear. Germline V lookup: CDR1 DFQATT, CDR2 SNEGSKA (reference sequence). V lost 0 bases to trimming and J lost 2 bases, with 8 bases between them. CDR3 length: 13 residues. The CDR3 reads CSARERSPYEQYF. DNA of the CDR3: TGCAGTGCTAGAGAAAGAAGTCCCTACGAGCAGTACTTC.

The rearrangement uses TRBV30 and TRBJ1-2; TRBD1 aligns across 7 bases. Germline V lookup: CDR1 GTSNPN, CDR2 SVGIG (reference sequence). This CDR3 has 19 residues. Trimming took 3 bases from V and 5 from J; bases not matched to a gene: 24. This chain's CDR3 is CAWRDRKLETGVFPYGYTF. CDR3 sequence (DNA): TGTGCCTGGAGGGATCGGAAGCTGGAAACAGGGGTATTCCCTTATGGCTACACCTTC.

The sample holds a few counts of this clonotype. J is TRBJ2-5 and V is TRBV4-1, with D perhaps matching TRBD1 or TRBD2 (5 bases each). Trimming shortened V by 1 base and J by 5 bases, and 8 bases separated the two germline ends. The CDR3 consists of 13 residues. Germline CDR1 reads MGHRA; CDR2 reads YSYEKL. CDR3: CASSQAEGETQYF. CDR3 DNA: TGCGCCAGCAGCCAAGCTGAGGGGGAGACCCAGTACTTC.

The chain has TRBV12-3 or TRBV12-4 and TRBJ2-7; a weak D match, TRBD2 (6 bases). V was shortened by 3 bases and J by 3 bases, with 12 bases between the two germline ends. The CDR3 is made up of 14 amino acids. In DNA form, the CDR3 reads TGTGCCAGCAGTTTGGGACTCTCTGGCTACGAGCAGTACTTC. Translated, it gives CASSLGLSGYEQYF.

This sequence joins TRBV5-1 and TRBJ2-7, with D possibly matching TRBD2 (5 bases). The CDR3 loop spans 15 amino acids. Germline values: CDR1 SGHRS, CDR2 YFSETQ. Trimming left V 7 bases short and J 0 bases short, with 17 bases between. This CDR3 is CASASIRGSSYEQYF. The CDR3 DNA sequence: TGCGCCAGCGCCAGTATTCGGGGATCCTCCTACGAGCAGTACTTC. Together with reference TRBV5-1 and TRBJ2-7, the CDR3 gives the full variable domain: KAGVTQTPRYLIKTRGQQVTLSCSPISGHRSVSWYQQTPGQGLQFLFEYFSETQRNKGNFPGRFSGRQFSNSRSEMNVSTLELGDSALYLCASASIRGSSYEQYFGPGTRLTVT.